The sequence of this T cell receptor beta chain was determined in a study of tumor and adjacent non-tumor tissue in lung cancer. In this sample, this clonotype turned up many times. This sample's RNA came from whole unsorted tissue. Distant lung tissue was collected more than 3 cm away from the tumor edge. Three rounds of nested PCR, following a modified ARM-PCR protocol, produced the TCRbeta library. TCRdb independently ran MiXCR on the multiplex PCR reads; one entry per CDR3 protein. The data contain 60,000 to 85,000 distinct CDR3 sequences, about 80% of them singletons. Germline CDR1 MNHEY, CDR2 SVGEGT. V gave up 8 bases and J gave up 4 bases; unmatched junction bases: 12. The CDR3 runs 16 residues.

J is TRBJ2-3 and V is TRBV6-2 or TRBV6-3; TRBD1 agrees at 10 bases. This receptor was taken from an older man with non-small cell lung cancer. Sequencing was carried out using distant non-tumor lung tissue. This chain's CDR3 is CASFSLRDRGPDTQYF. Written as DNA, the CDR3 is TGTGCCAGCTTTTCCTTGCGGGACAGGGGTCCAGATACGCAGTATTTT.